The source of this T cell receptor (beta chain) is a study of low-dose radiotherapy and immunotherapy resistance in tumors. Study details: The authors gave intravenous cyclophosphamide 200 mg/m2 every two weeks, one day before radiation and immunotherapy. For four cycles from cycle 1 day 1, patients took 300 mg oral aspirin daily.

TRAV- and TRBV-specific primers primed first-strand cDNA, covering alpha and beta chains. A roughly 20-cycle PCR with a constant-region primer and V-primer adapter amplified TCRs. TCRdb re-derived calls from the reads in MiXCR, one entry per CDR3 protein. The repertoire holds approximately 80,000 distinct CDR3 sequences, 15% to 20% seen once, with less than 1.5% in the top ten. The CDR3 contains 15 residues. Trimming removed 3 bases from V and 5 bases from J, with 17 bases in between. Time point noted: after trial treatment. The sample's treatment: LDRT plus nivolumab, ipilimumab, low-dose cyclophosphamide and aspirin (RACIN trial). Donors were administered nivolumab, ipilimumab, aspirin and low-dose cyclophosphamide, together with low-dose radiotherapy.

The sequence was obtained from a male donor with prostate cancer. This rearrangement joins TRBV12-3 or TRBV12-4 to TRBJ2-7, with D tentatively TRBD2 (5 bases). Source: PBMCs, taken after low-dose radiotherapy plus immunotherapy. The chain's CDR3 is CASSFGGPGLNEQYF. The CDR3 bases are TGTGCCAGCAGTTTCGGCGGGCCCGGACTCAACGAGCAGTACTTC.